This TCR beta chain was recorded in a study of T-cell reconstitution after alpha-beta-depleted transplantation in children. Study results and limitations: Where alpha-beta T cells came from about two months after transplant was reportedly several hundred expanded graft clones.

Comment on this clonotype: What it binds is unknown.

Unmatched junction bases numbered 9, after V lost 3 bases and J lost 4 bases. Per germline, CDR1 SEHNR and CDR2 FQNEAQ (reference sequence). The CDR3 runs to 16 residues. It was with unique molecular identifiers that the TCRbeta library was prepared. One entry per CDR3 protein, called by TCRdb with MiXCR from the PCR reads. Of hundreds of thousands of distinct CDR3 sequences listed, 10% to 15% are singletons. The source material was PBMCs, mostly from graft donor cells, sampled 360 days after TCRalphabeta/CD19-depleted stem cell transplant. The clonotype comes from a male patient under 18 who had a stem cell transplant for acute myeloid leukemia, so the T cells may come from the graft donor. The chain has TRBV7-9 and TRBJ2-7, with 10 bases matching TRBD1. The CDR3: CASSFRAGTGAYEQYF. Written as DNA, the CDR3 is TGTGCCAGCAGCTTCCGCGCCGGGACAGGGGCTTACGAGCAGTACTTC.